Below are 23 T cell receptor beta chains sequenced from a single sample in a study of blood T cell repertoires in COVID-19. Libraries were prepared by immunoSEQ multiplex PCR; TCRdb keeps only in-frame clonotypes and omits some of them. The table shows roughly 250,000 clones, with about 89% occurring only once. Sequenced sample: peripheral blood. The receptors were gathered from a man aged 25 to 40 with acute or convalescent COVID-19.

The CDR3 sequence is CSAVSGRSSKNIQYF. CDR3 in DNA: TGCAGCGCTGTATCCGGGAGGTCGTCCAAAAACATTCAGTACTTC. The rearrangement links TRBV29-1 to TRBJ2-4, with TRBD2 matching 7 bases. The length of the CDR3 is 15 residues. Germline CDR1 reads SQVTM; CDR2 reads ANQGSEA. V shed 7 bases and J 2 bases; nucleotides not matched to a gene: 11. The complete variable domain, with remaining parts taken from reference TRBV29-1 and TRBJ2-4, reads SAVISQKPSRDICQRGTSLTIQCQVDSQVTMMFWYRQQPGQSLTLIATANQGSEATYESGFVIDKFPISRPNLTFSTLTVSNMSPEDSSIYLCSAVSGRSSKNIQYFGAGTRLSVL.

The chain combines TRBV27 with TRBJ1-6; D perhaps matches TRBD1 (6 bases). The CDR3 extends over 13 amino acids. V dropped 5 bases and J dropped 10 bases, with 12 bases sitting between them. CDR1 MNHEY and CDR2 SMNVEV come from the germline V gene (reference sequence). In DNA, the CDR3 is TGTGCCAGCAGTCAGGGGTTTGGGTCACCCCTCCACTTT. This encodes CASSQGFGSPLHF.

V and J are TRBV12-5 and TRBJ2-7; TRBD1 matches 8 bases. CDR3 length: 14 amino acids. CDR1 and CDR2 (germline): LGHNT, FRNRAP. The V segment lost 5 bases and the J segment 3 bases; nucleotides outside the gene matches: 6. The CDR3 DNA reads TGTGCTAGTGGTGGACAGGGATTGGTCTACGAGCAGTACTTC. Translating gives CASGGQGLVYEQYF. Full variable domain (missing parts from reference TRBV12-5 and TRBJ2-7): DARVTQTPRHKVTEMGQEVTMRCQPILGHNTVFWYRQTMMQGLELLAYFRNRAPLDDSGMPKDRFSAEMPDATLATLKIQPSEPRDSAVYFCASGGQGLVYEQYFGPGTRLTVT.

This sequence joins TRBV11-1 and TRBJ2-4, with 7 bases that match TRBD1. Germline loops: CDR1 SGHAT, CDR2 FQDESV (reference sequence). V shed 5 bases and J 6 bases; nucleotides not matched to a gene: 4. This CDR3 has 13 residues. The CDR3 DNA follows: TGTGCCAGCAGCACCTACAGGGGAAACATTCAGTACTTC. Translation gives CASSTYRGNIQYF.

This chain uses TRBV5-5 with TRBJ2-3, with D perhaps TRBD2 (7 bases). The germline V and J ends were trimmed by 7 bases and 0 bases, with 15 bases remaining between them. The germline V gene has CDR1 SGHKS and CDR2 YYEKEE (reference sequence). CDR3 length equals 15 residues. The CDR3 nucleotides read TGTGCCAGCCACGGGGGGACATTTAGCACAGATACGCAGTATTTT. This codes for CASHGGTFSTDTQYF.

The chain combines TRBV24-1 with TRBJ2-1, with D possibly TRBD1 on 6 matching bases. V was cut by 4 bases and J by 6 bases, with 15 bases left in between. The CDR3 sequence is 15 residues long. CDR1 is KGHDR and CDR2 is SFDVKD in the germline V gene. The CDR3 here is CATSDQGSTSNEQFF. CDR3 bases: TGTGCCACCAGTGACCAGGGGTCCACATCCAATGAGCAGTTCTTC.

This clone was counted a few times. The chain recombines TRBV6-1 with TRBJ2-5; TRBD2 is a possible D gene (6 bases). Trimming removed 0 bases at V and 1 base at J, with 6 bases between. This CDR3 region has 14 residues. Germline loops: CDR1 MNHNS, CDR2 SASEGT. The CDR3 loop is CASSEAGGQETQYF. CDR3 nucleotide sequence: TGTGCCAGCAGTGAAGCGGGGGGCCAAGAGACCCAGTACTTC.

This chain links TRBV30 with TRBJ1-2; D gene uncertain. The length of the CDR3 is 14 residues. The germline V gene has CDR1 GTSNPN and CDR2 SVGIG (reference sequence). V lost 1 base and J lost 4, with 13 bases in between. The CDR3, as DNA: TGTGCCTGGAGTGAGCGAGGGAAACGCTATGGCTACACCTTC. Translating it yields CAWSERGKRYGYTF.

This chain joins TRBV11-2 and TRBJ1-2, with D possibly matching TRBD1 (5 bases). V was trimmed by 0 bases and J by 6 bases, leaving 8 bases between them. CDR1 and CDR2 from the germline V gene are SGHAT and FQNNGV. CDR3 length: 13 residues. The CDR3 region is CASSLDRQNGYTF. CDR3 nucleotides: TGTGCCAGCAGCTTAGACCGACAGAATGGCTACACCTTC.

This chain uses TRBV6-4 with TRBJ1-6; the match to TRBD1 covers 9 bases. The ends lost 6 bases at V and 7 bases at J; junction bases unmatched: 7. The CDR3 runs to 15 residues. Germline V lookup: CDR1 MRHNA, CDR2 SNTAGT. In DNA form, the CDR3 reads TGTGCCAGCAGGAAGGTACAGGGGGCGAATTCACCCCTCCACTTT. Its protein product is CASRKVQGANSPLHF.

CDR3 amino acids: CASSSSTGRVLDTEAFF. DNA for the CDR3: TGTGCCAGCAGTTCGTCGACAGGTAGAGTATTGGACACTGAAGCTTTCTTT. The gene calls are TRBV28 and TRBJ1-1, with D possibly being TRBD1 (6 bases). The CDR3 spans 17 residues. Germline V gives CDR1 MDHEN, CDR2 SYDVKM. V shed 4 bases and J shed 3 bases, with 21 bases lying between them.

The rearrangement links TRBV7-8 to TRBJ1-2, with a weak D call TRBD1 (6 bases). Germline V gene data show CDR1 as SGHVS and CDR2 as FQNEAQ. V was shortened by 7 bases and J by 10 bases, with 22 bases between the two germline ends. The CDR3 has 14 residues. This chain's CDR3 is CASKVGGGVLDYTF. The CDR3 coding sequence is TGTGCCAGCAAAGTCGGGGGGGGCGTTCTGGACTACACCTTC. The whole variable domain, remainder taken from reference TRBV7-8 and TRBJ1-2, is GAGVSQSPRYKVAKRGQDVALRCDPISGHVSLFWYQQALGQGPEFLTYFQNEAQLDKSGLPSDRFFAERPEGSVSTLKIQRTQQEDSAVYLCASKVGGGVLDYTFGSGTRLTVV.

V and J are TRBV28 and TRBJ2-7; D might be TRBD1 (5 bases). Germline V gives CDR1 MDHEN, CDR2 SYDVKM. Trimming pared 5 bases from V and 2 bases from J, leaving 10 bases between. The CDR3 has 13 amino acids. The CDR3, as DNA: TGTGCCAGCAGTACAGGTGAAACCTACGAGCAGTACTTC. Its protein is CASSTGETYEQYF.

This clone was observed once. This chain joins TRBV4-2 and TRBJ2-7; TRBD1 matches at 11 bases. V gave up 3 bases and J gave up 5 bases; unmatched junction bases: 6. Germline-derived CDR1 and CDR2 are LGHNA and YNFKEQ. The CDR3 loop spans 15 amino acids. The CDR3 nucleotides read TGTGCCAGCAGCCAGATGGGACAGGGGGACGACGAGCAGTACTTC. This encodes CASSQMGQGDDEQYF.

This chain links TRBV9 with TRBJ1-2; D not certain. The CDR3 is made up of 13 amino acids. Trimming pared 0 bases from V and 3 bases from J, leaving 6 bases between. Germline assignment: CDR1 SGDLS and CDR2 YYNGEE. The CDR3 protein is CASSVVPDYGYTF. Written as DNA, the CDR3 is TGTGCCAGCAGCGTAGTACCAGACTATGGCTACACCTTC. The full variable domain, completed using reference TRBV9 and TRBJ1-2, is DSGVTQTPKHLITATGQRVTLRCSPRSGDLSVYWYQQSLDQGLQFLIQYYNGEERAKGNILERFSAQQFPDLHSELNLSSLELGDSALYFCASSVVPDYGYTFGSGTRLTVV.

V gene TRBV3-1 (or the pseudogene TRBV3-2) combines with J gene TRBJ2-7; 12 bases align to TRBD2. The CDR3 extends over 18 amino acids. Per the germline V gene, CDR1 is LGHDT and CDR2 is YNNKEL (reference sequence). V lost 4 bases, J lost 3 bases, and 13 bases stayed unmatched. The CDR3 is CASSRTSGGSRGDYEQYF. The CDR3, as DNA: TGTGCCAGCAGCCGTACTAGCGGGGGGTCCAGGGGAGACTACGAGCAGTACTTC.

V is TRBV9 and J is TRBJ1-1; possible D gene TRBD1, 5 bases. The ends were cut back, 0 bases at V and 8 bases at J, with 17 bases in the middle. Germline V gene lookup returns CDR1 SGDLS and CDR2 YYNGEE. The CDR3 is 15 amino acids. This CDR3 is CASSVDLGGDTEAFF. The CDR3 DNA is TGTGCCAGCAGCGTAGATCTGGGGGGGGATACCGAAGCTTTCTTT.

This clone was detected only a few times. This sequence joins TRBV5-1 and TRBJ2-2, with TRBD1 as a possible D gene (6 bases). Per germline, CDR1 SGHRS and CDR2 YFSETQ. CDR3 size: 17 residues. V was trimmed by 3 bases and J by 4 bases, leaving 19 bases between them. The CDR3 here is CASSSTLGEGGTGELFF. The DNA of the CDR3 is TGCGCCAGCAGCTCAACACTCGGAGAAGGGGGCACCGGGGAGCTGTTTTTT. The full variable domain, rest sourced from reference TRBV5-1 and TRBJ2-2, is KAGVTQTPRYLIKTRGQQVTLSCSPISGHRSVSWYQQTPGQGLQFLFEYFSETQRNKGNFPGRFSGRQFSNSRSEMNVSTLELGDSALYLCASSSTLGEGGTGELFFGEGSRLTVL.

The chain uses TRBV11-2 and TRBJ1-4; D gene uncertain. The CDR3 is made up of 13 amino acids. Looked up from germline, CDR1 is SGHAT and CDR2 is FQNNGV. V lost 5 bases and J lost 7, with 11 bases in between. The CDR3 nucleotides read TGTGCCAGCAGCCCCGACATCGGTGAAAAACTGTTTTTT. It translates to CASSPDIGEKLFF.

The chain carries TRBV29-1 and TRBJ1-3; D is uncertain. From germline, CDR1 is SQVTM and CDR2 ANQGSEA. This CDR3 spans 14 amino acids. The ends were cut back, 6 bases at V and 8 bases at J, with 20 bases in the middle. In nucleotides, the CDR3 is TGCAGCGTCGGGTCTCCGGCTAGATCAGACACCATATATTTT. Its translation: CSVGSPARSDTIYF. Full variable domain (remainder filled in from reference TRBV29-1 and TRBJ1-3): SAVISQKPSRDICQRGTSLTIQCQVDSQVTMMFWYRQQPGQSLTLIATANQGSEATYESGFVIDKFPISRPNLTFSTLTVSNMSPEDSSIYLCSVGSPARSDTIYFGEGSWLTVV.

The chain combines TRBV2 with TRBJ2-1; TRBD2 aligns across 9 bases. The CDR3 consists of 12 residues. V lost 6 bases and J lost 8; bases outside the gene matches: 2. The V gene's germline CDR1 is SNHLY and CDR2 FYNNEI. The CDR3 region is CASRRTSDEQFF. CDR3 nucleotides: TGTGCCAGCAGGAGGACTAGCGATGAGCAGTTCTTC.

This chain joins TRBV5-8 and TRBJ1-1, with D possibly TRBD1 on 6 matching bases. Trimming shortened V by 0 bases and J by 4 bases, and 13 bases separated the two germline ends. Germline V gene lookup returns CDR1 SGHTS and CDR2 YDEGEE. This CDR3 has 15 residues. CDR3 nucleotide sequence: TGTGCCAGCAGCTTGGCCGGGTCAGGGGCCACTGAAGCTTTCTTT. The encoded protein is CASSLAGSGATEAFF.

The chain uses TRBV7-2 and TRBJ2-7, with 9 bases fitting TRBD2. The ends lost 5 bases at V and 4 bases at J; junction bases unmatched: 12. The CDR3 loop spans 16 amino acids. From germline, CDR1 is SGHTA and CDR2 FQGNSA. The CDR3 loop reads CASSGWSERGDYEQYF. The DNA of the CDR3 is TGTGCCAGCAGCGGTTGGTCCGAGCGGGGGGATTACGAGCAGTACTTC.